The 30 T cell receptor beta chains below come from one sample, sequenced in a study of cytomegalovirus exposure and HLA in healthy donors. Use of 60 Vbeta and 13 Jbeta primers characterized the PCR. Libraries were prepared by immunoSEQ multiplex PCR; TCRdb keeps only in-frame clonotypes and omits some of them. The sample consists of around 120,000 clones, 80% of them appearing once. Sequencing was carried out using PBMCs. These receptors originate from a man aged 45 to 65 in good health and CMV-seronegative.

As to this clone: Other nucleotide sequences from this sample produce the same CDR3. The chain has TRBV9 and TRBJ2-2, with a weak D call TRBD1 (6 bases). V was clipped by 1 base and J by 3 bases, with 10 bases between them. This CDR3 spans 15 amino acids. Per the germline V gene, CDR1 is SGDLS and CDR2 is YYNGEE. CDR3: CASSVQGRDTGELFF. The CDR3 region has the DNA TGTGCCAGCAGCGTACAGGGGAGAGACACCGGGGAGCTGTTTTTT.

This clone was detected only once. V gene TRBV5-1 combines with J gene TRBJ1-6; 12 nucleotides match TRBD1. With V trimmed by 2 bases and J by 7 bases, 22 bases remained unmatched. Germline CDR1 and CDR2: SGHRS and YFSETQ. This CDR3 spans 22 amino acids. CDR3 sequence reads: CASSFTVYVGTGGAGSNSPLHF. DNA for the CDR3: TGCGCCAGCAGCTTCACGGTTTATGTTGGGACAGGGGGCGCGGGGAGCAATTCACCCCTCCACTTT.

In DNA form, the CDR3 reads TGTGCCAGCAGTTTACCCGCACTTCAAGAGACCCAGTACTTC. Amino acid sequence: CASSLPALQETQYF. The chain combines TRBV28 with TRBJ2-5; D not resolved. CDR1 and CDR2 (germline): MDHEN, SYDVKM. The CDR3 spans 14 residues. The ends were cut back, 2 bases at V and 2 bases at J, with 9 bases in the middle.

This chain connects TRBV28 to TRBJ2-2; the D gene is possibly TRBD1 (6 bases). This CDR3 region has 15 residues. Germline V CDR1 and CDR2: MDHEN, SYDVKM. Trimming removed 6 bases from V and 1 base from J, with 12 bases in between. The CDR3 loop is CASSHPTGNTGELFF. The CDR3 DNA is TGTGCCAGCAGCCACCCGACAGGGAACACCGGGGAGCTGTTTTTT.

The chain uses TRBV6-1 and TRBJ1-2; D might be TRBD1 (5 bases). Trimming took 4 bases from V and 5 from J, leaving 14 bases between them. The length of the CDR3 is 14 residues. The germline CDR1 and CDR2 sequences are MNHNS and SASEGT. CDR3: CASSGTTGGYGYTF. The CDR3 DNA reads as TGTGCCAGCAGTGGGACAACGGGGGGTTATGGCTACACCTTC.

The chain is built from TRBV30 and TRBJ1-2, with TRBD1 as a possible D gene (5 bases). CDR1 and CDR2 from the germline V gene are GTSNPN and SVGIG (reference sequence). V lost 2 bases and J 4 bases, leaving 8 bases between the germline ends. The CDR3 is 12 residues long. The CDR3 coding sequence is TGTGCCTGGAGTTCAGGGCTCTATGGCTACACCTTC. Translating it yields CAWSSGLYGYTF.

The rearrangement uses TRBV20-1 and TRBJ2-7; tentatively, D is TRBD2 (5 bases). The germline gives CDR1 DFQATT, CDR2 SNEGSKA (reference sequence). This CDR3 region has 11 residues. The V and J ends lost 4 bases and 8 bases respectively, with 12 bases between them. This CDR3 is CSATETGKQYF. The DNA of the CDR3 is TGCAGTGCTACAGAGACCGGGAAGCAGTACTTC.

This clone was picked up one time. The J gene is TRBJ1-2, the V gene TRBV7-2, with 8 bases aligning to TRBD1. The CDR3 is made up of 13 amino acids. Per the germline V gene, CDR1 is SGHTA and CDR2 is FQGNSA. J gave up 6 bases and V 2 bases, and 2 bases lay outside the gene matches. The CDR3 loop reads CASSLQQGDGYTF. The CDR3, as DNA: TGTGCCAGCAGCTTACAACAGGGGGATGGCTACACCTTC. The full variable domain, its missing parts supplied by reference TRBV7-2 and TRBJ1-2, is GAGVSQSPSNKVTEKGKDVELRCDPISGHTALYWYRQSLGQGLEFLIYFQGNSAPDKSGLPSDRFSAERTGGSVSTLTIQRTQQEDSAVYLCASSLQQGDGYTFGSGTRLTVV.

The CDR3 nucleotides are TGTGCCAGCACCTCACTCCCAACTCGAGGGCCCCAGCATTTT. Translating it yields CASTSLPTRGPQHF. The chain is built from TRBV6-6 and TRBJ1-5, with unresolved D. Germline V gene sequence: CDR1 MNHNY, CDR2 SVGAGI (reference sequence). Trimming cost V 7 bases and J 9 bases, with 19 bases left between them. This CDR3 is 14 amino acids long.

This clone showed up just a few times. This chain uses TRBV5-5 with TRBJ1-1; 7 bases map to TRBD1. CDR1 and CDR2 from the germline V gene are SGHKS and YYEKEE (reference sequence). CDR3 size: 16 residues. V lost 4 bases, J lost 4 bases, and 13 bases stayed unmatched. CDR3 DNA: TGTGCCAGCAGCCCGAGCGTCCACAGGGGTAGCACTGAAGCTTTCTTT. It encodes CASSPSVHRGSTEAFF.

J is TRBJ2-1 and V is TRBV5-6; D unresolved. The CDR3 contains 16 residues. From germline, CDR1 is SGHDT and CDR2 YYEEEE. With 0 bases removed from V and 3 bases from J, the gap between germline ends came to 13 bases. The CDR3 nucleotides are TGTGCCAGCAGCTTGGCTTCCACTGAGGACTACAATGAGCAGTTCTTC. Translated, it gives CASSLASTEDYNEQFF.

As for this clone: The same CDR3 can be traced to other DNA sequences in this sample. This chain links TRBV14 with TRBJ2-1; D is unclear. The V gene's germline CDR1 is SGHDN and CDR2 FVKESK. The CDR3 contains 13 residues. Trimming removed 1 base from V and 9 bases from J, with 10 bases in between. DNA of the CDR3: TGTGCCAGCAGCCAAGTCTCGTCGGGTGAGCAGTTCTTC. Its protein is CASSQVSSGEQFF. Looking up the rest from reference TRBV14 and TRBJ2-1 gives the full variable domain: EAGVTQFPSHSVIEKGQTVTLRCDPISGHDNLYWYRRVMGKEIKFLLHFVKESKQDESGMPNNRFLAERTGGTYSTLKVQPAELEDSGVYFCASSQVSSGEQFFGPGTRLTVL.

This chain uses TRBV28 with TRBJ2-1; a weak D match, TRBD2 (6 bases). The CDR3 is 15 residues long. CDR1 is MDHEN, CDR2 SYDVKM, per germline. V was trimmed by 5 bases and J by 2 bases, leaving 13 bases between them. This CDR3 reads CASSPGTAPYNEQFF. CDR3 nucleotide sequence: TGTGCCAGCAGTCCCGGGACTGCGCCCTACAATGAGCAGTTCTTC. The whole variable domain, filled in from reference TRBV28 and TRBJ2-1, reads DVKVTQSSRYLVKRTGEKVFLECVQDMDHENMFWYRQDPGLGLRLIYFSYDVKMKEKGDIPEGYSVSREKKERFSLILESASTNQTSMYLCASSPGTAPYNEQFFGPGTRLTVL.

Only one count was recorded for this clone. This chain links TRBV11-2 with TRBJ2-3; possibly TRBD2 for D (6 bases). V was cut by 4 bases and J by 3 bases, with 14 bases left in between. Germline CDR1 is SGHAT and CDR2 is FQNNGV. The CDR3 covers 15 residues. CDR3 nucleotide sequence: TGTGCCAGCAGCTCCCCGGGACTTGATACAGATACGCAGTATTTT. Encoded protein: CASSSPGLDTDTQYF.

The chain uses TRBV7-2 and TRBJ1-6, with D tentatively TRBD1 (5 bases). Trimming stripped 5 bases from V and 7 bases from J, with 9 bases between. The CDR3 spans 13 residues. Germline V gene lookup returns CDR1 SGHTA and CDR2 FQGNSA. The CDR3 region has the DNA TGTGCCAGCAGCCGACAGTCCAATTCACCCCTCCACTTT. Translation gives CASSRQSNSPLHF.

The chain combines TRBV18 with TRBJ2-6; no clear D gene. This CDR3 is 16 amino acids long. V lost 3 bases, J lost 0 bases, and 9 bases lay in between. Germline V gene sequence: CDR1 KGHSH, CDR2 LQKENI. The chain's CDR3 is CASSPRLDSGANVLTF. CDR3 in DNA: TGTGCCAGCTCACCCCGGTTAGACTCTGGGGCCAACGTCCTGACTTTC.

The chain uses TRBV7-8 and TRBJ1-1, with D possibly TRBD1 on 6 matching bases. Trimming removed 5 bases from V and 3 bases from J, with 16 bases in between. The CDR3 is 15 residues long. Germline V lookup: CDR1 SGHVS, CDR2 FQNEAQ. The DNA for the CDR3 is TGTGCCAGCAGCCCCGATCTAGGGGGTTACACTGAAGCTTTCTTT. It yields the protein CASSPDLGGYTEAFF.

This chain uses TRBV5-1 with TRBJ1-5, with 8 positions matching TRBD1. CDR1 is SGHRS and CDR2 is YFSETQ in the germline V gene. This CDR3 is 15 amino acids long. J was trimmed by 4 bases and V by 4 bases; bases with no gene match: 7. CDR3 DNA: TGCGCCAGCAGCGCCTATACAGGGGGGAATCAGCCCCAGCATTTT. This encodes CASSAYTGGNQPQHF.

The chain carries TRBV12-5 and TRBJ1-1; 7 nucleotides align to TRBD1. V trimming: 8 bases; J trimming: 6 bases; junction bases outside the gene matches: 3. The CDR3 spans 11 residues. Per the germline V gene, CDR1 is LGHNT and CDR2 is FRNRAP. The CDR3 nucleotides are TGTGCTAGTCAACAGGGGCCTGAAGCTTTCTTT. It specifies CASQQGPEAFF.

The rearrangement joins TRBV19 to TRBJ2-3; weak D call: TRBD1 (5 bases). Trimming pared 0 bases from V and 5 bases from J, leaving 12 bases between. CDR1 and CDR2 from the germline V gene are LNHDA and SQIVND (reference sequence). The CDR3 has 15 amino acids. In DNA form, the CDR3 reads TGTGCCAGTAGTATAGATCTGGCAGGGCGAGATACGCAGTATTTT. Protein product: CASSIDLAGRDTQYF.

The chain couples TRBV15 to TRBJ2-5, with D possibly matching TRBD2 (6 bases). Per the germline V gene, CDR1 is LNHNV and CDR2 is YYDKDF (reference sequence). Trimming took 0 bases from V and 1 from J, leaving 9 bases between them. This CDR3 is 15 amino acids long. CDR3 coding DNA: TGTGCCACCAGCAGAGATCGCGGGACCCAAGAGACCCAGTACTTC. Translation: CATSRDRGTQETQYF.

The chain links TRBV4-2 to TRBJ1-5, with 8 bases fitting TRBD1. The germline V gene encodes CDR1 LGHNA and CDR2 YNFKEQ. The J segment lost 7 bases and the V segment lost 2 bases, leaving 4 bases of the junction unmatched. The CDR3 loop spans 14 amino acids. CDR3 DNA sequence: TGTGCCAGCAGCCAACGGACAGGGAGCCAGCCCCAGCATTTT. Protein product: CASSQRTGSQPQHF.

The chain employs TRBV5-5 and TRBJ2-7; D perhaps matches TRBD2 (6 bases). The CDR3 length is 13 residues. Germline V lookup: CDR1 SGHKS, CDR2 YYEKEE (reference sequence). Between the trimmed V and J ends, which lost 3 bases and 2 bases, there was a span of 9 bases. CDR3 in amino acids: CASSSGTPYEQYF. CDR3 DNA: TGTGCCAGCAGCTCCGGGACTCCCTACGAGCAGTACTTC.

The chain carries TRBV6-1 and TRBJ1-5; 9 positions match TRBD1. Germline V CDR1 and CDR2: MNHNS, SASEGT. The CDR3 sequence is 15 residues long. Trimming at V came to 4 bases and at J to 2 bases, leaving 3 bases not matched to a gene. The CDR3 reads CASSVGDRGNQPQHF. The CDR3 region has the DNA TGTGCCAGCAGTGTTGGGGACAGGGGCAATCAGCCCCAGCATTTT.

This clone was recorded only once. V gene TRBV2 combines with J gene TRBJ2-7; maybe TRBD2 (5 bases). The CDR3 runs 14 residues. Germline CDR1 reads SNHLY; CDR2 reads FYNNEI. V was clipped by 8 bases and J by 2 bases, with 16 bases between them. CDR3 sequence: CASSQDWITYEQYF. In DNA, the CDR3 is TGTGCCAGCTCTCAGGACTGGATTACCTACGAGCAGTACTTC.

This clone was observed a handful of times. The chain recombines TRBV28 with TRBJ1-4, with D possibly matching TRBD1 (6 bases). V was cut by 7 bases and J by 7 bases, with 19 bases left in between. From germline, CDR1 is MDHEN and CDR2 SYDVKM. There are 15 residues in the CDR3. Written as DNA, the CDR3 is TGTGCCAGCACCCTCTCCGTCGGGGGGCGTGAAAAACTGTTTTTT. Its protein is CASTLSVGGREKLFF.

This chain joins TRBV7-2 and TRBJ2-3; no clear D gene. Between the trimmed V and J ends, which lost 5 bases and 1 base, there was a span of 7 bases. The CDR3 contains 13 residues. The germline CDR1 and CDR2 sequences are SGHTA and FQGNSA. The CDR3 region has the DNA TGTGCCAGCAGCCCGGCGGGCACAGATACGCAGTATTTT. Protein product: CASSPAGTDTQYF. Full variable domain (rest looked up from reference TRBV7-2 and TRBJ2-3): GAGVSQSPSNKVTEKGKDVELRCDPISGHTALYWYRQSLGQGLEFLIYFQGNSAPDKSGLPSDRFSAERTGGSVSTLTIQRTQQEDSAVYLCASSPAGTDTQYFGPGTRLTVL.

This clone has only a few counts. This chain links TRBV6-5 with TRBJ2-5; 7 nucleotides line up with TRBD2. The CDR3 length is 14 residues. CDR1 is MNHEY and CDR2 is SVGAGI in the germline V gene. V dropped 8 bases and J dropped 5; count of bases not matched to a gene: 11. As DNA, the CDR3 is TGTGCCAGCGAGGGGAGGGGTGAATCGGAGACCCAGTACTTC. This sequence encodes CASEGRGESETQYF.

The chain carries TRBV29-1 and TRBJ2-1, with D hard to call. This CDR3 has 14 residues. CDR1 is SQVTM, CDR2 ANQGSEA, per germline. Between the trimmed V and J ends, which lost 4 bases and 7 bases, there was a span of 17 bases. CDR3 sequence: CSVGHNPSVNEQFF. CDR3 coding DNA: TGCAGCGTTGGTCACAATCCCTCCGTAAATGAGCAGTTCTTC.

The count of this clone is one. V is TRBV6-6 and J is TRBJ1-5; D is perhaps TRBD1 (6 bases). Trimming left V 7 bases short and J 0 bases short, with 16 bases between. The CDR3 has 16 amino acids. Germline loops: CDR1 MNHNY, CDR2 SVGAGI (reference sequence). The CDR3 DNA reads as TGTGCCAGCATCCTGGACAGCCTCTTTAGCAATCAGCCCCAGCATTTT. This translates into CASILDSLFSNQPQHF.